Listed below are T cell receptor beta chains from one sample, sequenced in a study of CD8+ T cells in alopecia areata. The table came from immunoSEQ multiplex PCR; TCRdb's copy has only in-frame clones and leaves some out. This sample has 5,600 or so clones; roughly two thirds occur once, and the top ten carry 9% to 15%. The sample here was skin, taken at week 24, from a patient treated with tofacitinib. The receptors here all came from a human donor with alopecia areata. CDR3s leave out the opening cysteine and the closing phenylalanine or tryptophan.

V	J	CDR3
TRBV5-4	TRBJ2-7	ASSSTEDRLEQY
TRBV20-1	TRBJ2-3	SAGDPPVAY
TRBV5-1	TRBJ2-5	ASSSGLGEETQY
TRBV10-3	TRBJ2-2	AISAPVNTGELF
TRBV7-2	TRBJ2-3	ASSSKLTSGGADTQY
TRBV11-1	TRBJ1-1	ASSFVSQNTEAF
TRBV10-3	TRBJ1-6	AISESGSSYNSPLH
TRBV11-2	TRBJ2-2	ASSMAGTSSGELF
TRBV7-3	TRBJ1-6	ASSRNINSPLH
TRBV6-4	TRBJ2-1	ASSSGELNEQF
TRBV19	TRBJ1-2	ASSIGGRREGYT
TRBV9	TRBJ2-7	ASSVGTASSYEQY
TRBV5-6	TRBJ2-2	ASSLLNTGELF
TRBV30	TRBJ2-7	ASGVLREQY
TRBV7-2	TRBJ2-2	ASRRVSGELF
TRBV28	TRBJ2-7	ASSFSMARLHYEQY
TRBV5-1	TRBJ1-4	ASCLRTGEEKLF
TRBV27	TRBJ1-2	ARDLRGSNYGYT
TRBV5-4	TRBJ1-1	ASSPISGVNTEAF
TRBV30	TRBJ2-3	AWSNSGETTDTQY
TRBV7-6	TRBJ1-1	ASSLASGPSNTEAF
TRBV7-6	TRBJ1-1	ASSLAPPGRGTEAF
TRBV15	TRBJ1-6	TTSRGGENSPLH
TRBV7-9	TRBJ1-5	ASSLSPDQPQH
TRBV4-1	TRBJ2-5	ASSQALAAVQETQY
TRBV7-6	TRBJ2-2	ASSTTTRNTGELF
TRBV5-5	TRBJ1-1	ASSLSRNTEAF
TRBV5-4	TRBJ2-3	ASSLPSPSTDTQY
TRBV30	TRBJ1-4	AWSLRATGTNEKLF
TRBV11-2	TRBJ2-7	ASSLGRDYEQY
TRBV5-1	TRBJ1-5	ASSSGTGSNQPQH